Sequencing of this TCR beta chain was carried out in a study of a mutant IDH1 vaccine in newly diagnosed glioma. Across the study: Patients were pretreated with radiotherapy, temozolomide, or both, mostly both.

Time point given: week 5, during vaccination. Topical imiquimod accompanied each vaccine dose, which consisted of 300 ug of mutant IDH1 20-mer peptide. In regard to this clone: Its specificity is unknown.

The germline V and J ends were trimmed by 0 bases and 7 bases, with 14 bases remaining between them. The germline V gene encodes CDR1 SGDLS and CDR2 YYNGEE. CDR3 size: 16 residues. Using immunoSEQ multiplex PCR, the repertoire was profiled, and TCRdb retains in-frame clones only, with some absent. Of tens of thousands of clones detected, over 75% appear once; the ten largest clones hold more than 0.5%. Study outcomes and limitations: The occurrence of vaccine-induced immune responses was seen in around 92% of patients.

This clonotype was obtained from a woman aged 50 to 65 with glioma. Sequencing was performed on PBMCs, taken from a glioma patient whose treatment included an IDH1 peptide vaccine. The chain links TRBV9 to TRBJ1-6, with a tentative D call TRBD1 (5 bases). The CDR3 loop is CASSVGMGLGNSPLHF. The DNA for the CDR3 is TGTGCCAGCAGCGTAGGTATGGGGCTGGGGAATTCACCCCTCCACTTT.